The 23 T cell receptor beta chains reported below all come from one sample, sequenced in a study of blood T cell repertoires in COVID-19. Assay used: immunoSEQ multiplex PCR; TCRdb lists only in-frame clones, some missing. This table has about 380,000 clones, around 87% appearing once. Material: PBMCs or T cells enriched from blood (not recorded which). The receptors come from a man aged 30-40 years who had recovered from COVID-19.

Only one count was recorded for this clone. The chain combines TRBV6-1 with TRBJ1-6, with TRBD1 as a possible D gene (5 bases). Germline CDR1 is MNHNS and CDR2 is SASEGT. CDR3 length: 15 residues. V dropped 1 base and J dropped 6 bases, with 10 bases sitting between them. DNA for the CDR3: TGTGCCAGCAGTGAAGTGGAGGGGCTTAATTCACCCCTCCACTTT. This codes for CASSEVEGLNSPLHF.

V gene TRBV5-1 combines with J gene TRBJ1-3; D remains ambiguous. The CDR3 is 16 residues long. Trimming removed 0 bases at V and 2 bases at J, with 12 bases between. The germline gives CDR1 SGHRS, CDR2 YFSETQ. CDR3 residues: CASSLGWSRTGNTIYF. As DNA, the CDR3 is TGCGCCAGCAGCTTGGGTTGGTCGAGAACTGGAAACACCATATATTTT.

The chain carries TRBV4-1 and TRBJ1-3; no clear D. This CDR3 region has 15 residues. Germline values: CDR1 MGHRA, CDR2 YSYEKL. Trimming removed 0 bases from V and 0 bases from J, with 6 bases in between. In nucleotides, the CDR3 is TGCGCCAGCAGCCAAGATACATTCTCTGGAAACACCATATATTTT. Its translation is CASSQDTFSGNTIYF.

The genes are TRBV19 and TRBJ1-2; 9 bases fit TRBD1. CDR3 length: 15 amino acids. After removal of 5 bases from V and 7 bases from J, the junction contained 11 bases not matched to a gene. Germline-derived CDR1 and CDR2 are LNHDA and SQIVND (reference sequence). DNA for the CDR3: TGTGCCAGTAGTTCGGGACAGGGAATCTCGGGTGGCTACACCTTC. Amino acids: CASSSGQGISGGYTF.

The chain joins TRBV9 to TRBJ1-6; the D gene is possibly TRBD1 (6 bases). Germline loops: CDR1 SGDLS, CDR2 YYNGEE. This CDR3 is built from 15 residues. V lost 2 bases, J lost 6 bases, and 12 bases lay in between. The CDR3 here is CASSVAGVFNSPLHF. The CDR3 nucleotides are TGTGCCAGCAGCGTTGCAGGGGTTTTTAATTCACCCCTCCACTTT.

The chain joins TRBV19 to TRBJ1-5; 7 bases fit TRBD1. The germline gives CDR1 LNHDA, CDR2 SQIVND (reference sequence). The ends lost 3 bases at V and 10 bases at J; junction bases unmatched: 12. The CDR3 loop spans 15 amino acids. The CDR3 loop is CASSIQTGRQGPQHF. The CDR3 region has the DNA TGTGCCAGTAGTATTCAGACAGGGCGTCAGGGTCCCCAGCATTTT.

The rearrangement uses TRBV11-2 and TRBJ2-1; 7 bases fit TRBD1. The V gene's germline CDR1 is SGHAT and CDR2 FQNNGV. The trim removed 5 bases at V and 1 base at J, leaving 5 bases unmatched. This CDR3 comprises 15 residues. As DNA, the CDR3 is TGTGCCAGCAGCCCTCGGACAGGTTCCTACAATGAGCAGTTCTTC. Its protein product is CASSPRTGSYNEQFF. Full variable domain (rest looked up from reference TRBV11-2 and TRBJ2-1): EAGVAQSPRYKIIEKRQSVAFWCNPISGHATLYWYQQILGQGPKLLIQFQNNGVVDDSQLPKDRFSAERLKGVDSTLKIQPAKLEDSAVYLCASSPRTGSYNEQFFGPGTRLTVL.

The chain employs TRBV30 and TRBJ1-1; no clear D. Germline CDR1 GTSNPN, CDR2 SVGIG (reference sequence). V dropped 2 bases and J dropped 4 bases, with 14 bases sitting between them. This CDR3 has 14 residues. Here the CDR3 DNA reads TGTGCCTGGAGTAGTGTTAACAGAGTCACTGAAGCTTTCTTT. Protein product: CAWSSVNRVTEAFF.

This rearrangement joins TRBV9 to TRBJ2-7; TRBD1 agrees at 7 bases. This CDR3 spans 14 amino acids. V shed 3 bases and J 2 bases; nucleotides not matched to a gene: 5. From germline, CDR1 is SGDLS and CDR2 YYNGEE. This chain's CDR3 is CASSEGQKPYEQYF. The DNA of the CDR3 is TGTGCCAGCAGCGAGGGACAGAAGCCCTACGAGCAGTACTTC.

The chain is built from TRBV5-3 and TRBJ2-5; tentative D call: TRBD2 (6 bases). TRBV5-3 is assigned to the ORF class and has an uncertain function. V shed 1 base and J shed 3 bases, with 13 bases lying between them. The CDR3 is made up of 15 amino acids. CDR3 nucleotides: TGTGCCAGAAGCTTGACGGTCCGGAGGGAAGAGACCCAGTACTTC. It is translated as CARSLTVRREETQYF.

This clone was recorded only once. The rearrangement links TRBV3-1 (or the pseudogene TRBV3-2) to TRBJ2-1, with 9 bases that match TRBD2. This CDR3 is built from 15 residues. J gave up 7 bases and V 0 bases, and 4 bases lay outside the gene matches. Germline V gene lookup returns CDR1 LGHDT and CDR2 YNNKEL (reference sequence). DNA for the CDR3: TGTGCCAGCAGCCAAGAGGGGACTAGCTATAATGAGCAGTTCTTC. Protein sequence: CASSQEGTSYNEQFF.

This chain connects TRBV3-1 (or the pseudogene TRBV3-2) to TRBJ1-2; possible D gene TRBD1, 5 bases. The CDR3 has 14 amino acids. CDR1 and CDR2 from the germline V gene are LGHDT and YNNKEL (reference sequence). V was pared by 5 bases and J by 7 bases, with 17 bases between. The CDR3 sequence is CASSSFGGGAGYTF. The DNA for the CDR3 is TGTGCCAGCAGCTCCTTCGGGGGGGGAGCTGGCTACACCTTC.

This chain connects TRBV7-9 to TRBJ2-1; a possible D gene is TRBD1 (6 bases). The V end lost 1 base, the J end lost 6 bases, and 19 bases lay between the germline ends. CDR3 length equals 17 residues. Per the germline V gene, CDR1 is SEHNR and CDR2 is FQNEAQ (reference sequence). CDR3 coding DNA: TGTGCCAGCAGCTTAGGCCCCAGGGGCACCGTACGCAATGAGCAGTTCTTC. Its translation is CASSLGPRGTVRNEQFF. The full variable domain, in which reference TRBV7-9 and TRBJ2-1 provide the parts outside the CDR3, is DTGVSQNPRHKITKRGQNVTFRCDPISEHNRLYWYRQTLGQGPEFLTYFQNEAQLEKSRLLSDRFSAERPKGSFSTLEIQRTEQGDSAMYLCASSLGPRGTVRNEQFFGPGTRLTVL.

This clone came up many times. This chain connects TRBV4-2 to TRBJ1-2; possible D gene TRBD1, 5 bases. This CDR3 has 14 amino acids. The germline CDR1 and CDR2 sequences are LGHNA and YNFKEQ. V was pared by 0 bases and J by 2 bases, with 7 bases between. CDR3 coding DNA: TGTGCCAGCAGCCAAGACAGGGTGAACTATGGCTACACCTTC. This gives the protein CASSQDRVNYGYTF.

This chain joins TRBV5-1 and TRBJ2-2; D might be TRBD1 (6 bases). V lost 3 bases and J lost 7, with 10 bases in between. This CDR3 has 13 amino acids. Germline CDR1 reads SGHRS; CDR2 reads YFSETQ. CDR3 sequence reads: CASSSQGYGELFF. The DNA of the CDR3 is TGCGCCAGCAGCTCACAGGGATACGGGGAGCTGTTTTTT.

The V gene is TRBV7-9, the J gene TRBJ1-1; unclear D gene. CDR3 size: 19 residues. V lost 1 base to trimming and J lost 0 bases, with 21 bases between them. Germline V gives CDR1 SEHNR, CDR2 FQNEAQ (reference sequence). The CDR3 is CASSLGLTGRSGMNTEAFF. CDR3 nucleotide sequence: TGTGCCAGCAGCTTAGGTCTGACGGGCCGCTCGGGGATGAACACTGAAGCTTTCTTT. Full variable domain (remainder filled in from reference TRBV7-9 and TRBJ1-1): DTGVSQNPRHKITKRGQNVTFRCDPISEHNRLYWYRQTLGQGPEFLTYFQNEAQLEKSRLLSDRFSAERPKGSFSTLEIQRTEQGDSAMYLCASSLGLTGRSGMNTEAFFGQGTRLTVV.

The chain is built from TRBV29-1 and TRBJ2-2; 8 bases map to TRBD1. The junction had 2 bases not matched to a gene; V was cut back by 7 bases and J by 4 bases. CDR1 and CDR2 from the germline V gene are SQVTM and ANQGSEA. The CDR3 spans 12 residues. For the CDR3, the DNA is TGCAGCGCCGGGACAGGCACCGGGGAGCTGTTTTTT. Translated, it gives CSAGTGTGELFF.

J is TRBJ2-2 and V is TRBV27, with D possibly matching TRBD2 (5 bases). V gave up 4 bases and J gave up 5 bases, with 11 bases separating them. This CDR3 spans 14 amino acids. The germline gives CDR1 MNHEY, CDR2 SMNVEV (reference sequence). DNA of the CDR3: TGTGCCAGCAGTTGGTACCGCGGGACCGGGGAGCTGTTTTTT. Amino acid sequence: CASSWYRGTGELFF.

The rearrangement joins TRBV28 to TRBJ2-3; 13 nucleotides match TRBD2. Trimming removed 7 bases from V and 7 bases from J; junction bases left unmatched: 11. The CDR3 has 16 amino acids. Germline lookup yields CDR1 MDHEN and CDR2 SYDVKM. This CDR3 reads CASTGLAGAGRYTQYF. The DNA of the CDR3 is TGTGCCAGCACCGGACTAGCGGGGGCCGGAAGGTATACGCAGTATTTT.

This clone was picked up one time. The chain has TRBV5-4 and TRBJ1-1; 7 nucleotides agree with TRBD1. This CDR3 is built from 16 residues. Germline CDR1 and CDR2: SGHNT and YYREEE (reference sequence). Trimming cost V 4 bases and J 4 bases; bases outside gene matches: 13. The DNA for the CDR3 is TGTGCCAGCAGCGCATACTCCCGACAGGGTTTCACTGAAGCTTTCTTT. It translates to CASSAYSRQGFTEAFF.

The chain employs TRBV15 and TRBJ2-2, with 7 bases that match TRBD2. V lost 3 bases, J lost 2 bases, and 6 bases stayed unmatched. CDR3 length: 16 amino acids. From germline, CDR1 is LNHNV and CDR2 YYDKDF (reference sequence). The CDR3 loop is CATSRGGFANTGELFF. In DNA, the CDR3 is TGTGCCACCAGCAGGGGAGGGTTTGCTAACACCGGGGAGCTGTTTTTT.

The chain has TRBV5-8 and TRBJ1-3; 8 nucleotides agree with TRBD1. The V gene end was trimmed by 4 bases and the J gene end by 4 bases; junction bases not matched to a gene: 7. This CDR3 has 15 residues. Germline loops: CDR1 SGHTS, CDR2 YDEGEE. The CDR3 sequence is CASSVDRGTGNTIYF. CDR3 bases: TGTGCCAGCAGCGTAGACAGGGGTACAGGAAACACCATATATTTT.

This clone has only one observation. This chain joins TRBV19 and TRBJ2-3, with 7 bases fitting TRBD1. With V trimmed by 4 bases and J by 1 base, 2 bases remained unmatched. In germline, CDR1 is LNHDA, CDR2 SQIVND (reference sequence). CDR3 size: 14 residues. The CDR3 loop reads CASSRQGGTDTQYF. The CDR3, as DNA: TGTGCCAGTAGTAGACAGGGCGGCACAGATACGCAGTATTTT.